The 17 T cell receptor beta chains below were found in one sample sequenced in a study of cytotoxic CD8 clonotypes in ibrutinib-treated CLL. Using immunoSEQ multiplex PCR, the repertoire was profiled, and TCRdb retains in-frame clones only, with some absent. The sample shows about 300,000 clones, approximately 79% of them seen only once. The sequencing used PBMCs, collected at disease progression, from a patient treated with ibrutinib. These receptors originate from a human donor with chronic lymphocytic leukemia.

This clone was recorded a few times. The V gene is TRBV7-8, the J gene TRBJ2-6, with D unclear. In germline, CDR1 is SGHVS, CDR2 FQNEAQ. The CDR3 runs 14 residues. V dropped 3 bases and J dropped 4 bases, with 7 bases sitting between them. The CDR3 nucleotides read TGTGCCAGCAGCTTTGGTACCGGGGCCAACGTCCTGACTTTC. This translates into CASSFGTGANVLTF.

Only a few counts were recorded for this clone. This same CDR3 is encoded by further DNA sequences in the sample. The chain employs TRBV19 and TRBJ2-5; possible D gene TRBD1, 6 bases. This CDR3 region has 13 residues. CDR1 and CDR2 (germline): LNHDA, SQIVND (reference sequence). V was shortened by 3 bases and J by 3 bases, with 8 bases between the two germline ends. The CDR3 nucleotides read TGTGCCAGTAGTATTAACAGGGAAGAGACCCAGTACTTC. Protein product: CASSINREETQYF.

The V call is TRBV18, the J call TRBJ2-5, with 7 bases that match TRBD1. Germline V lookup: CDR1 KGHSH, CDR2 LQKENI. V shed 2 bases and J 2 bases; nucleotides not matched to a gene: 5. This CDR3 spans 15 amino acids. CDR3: CASSPVQGEQETQYF. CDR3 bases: TGTGCCAGCTCACCAGTCCAGGGGGAGCAAGAGACCCAGTACTTC. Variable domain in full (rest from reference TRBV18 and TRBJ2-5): NAGVMQNPRHLVRRRGQEARLRCSPMKGHSHVYWYRQLPEEGLKFMVYLQKENIIDESGMPKERFSAEFPKEGPSILRIQQVVRGDSAAYFCASSPVQGEQETQYFGPGTRLLVL.

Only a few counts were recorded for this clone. The CDR3 loop reads CASSPIDRGRGTEAFF. The DNA of the CDR3 is TGCGCCAGCAGCCCCATCGACAGGGGAAGGGGCACTGAAGCTTTCTTT. The V gene is TRBV4-1, the J gene TRBJ1-1; 8 bases are a match to TRBD1. V shed 4 bases, J shed 4 bases, and the junction held 11 bases outside the gene matches. The germline gives CDR1 MGHRA, CDR2 YSYEKL. The CDR3 has 16 residues.

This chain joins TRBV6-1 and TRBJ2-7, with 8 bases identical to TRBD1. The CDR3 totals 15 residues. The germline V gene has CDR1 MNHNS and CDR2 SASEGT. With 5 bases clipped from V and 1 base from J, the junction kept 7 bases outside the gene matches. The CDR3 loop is CASSLRTGWSYEQYF. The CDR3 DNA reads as TGTGCCAGCAGTCTAAGGACAGGGTGGTCCTACGAGCAGTACTTC.

CDR3 nucleotide sequence: TGCGCCAGCAGCTTCCTTACCCGGGGTTCCCCTTCCTACGAGCAGTACTTC. The encoded protein is CASSFLTRGSPSYEQYF. The V gene is TRBV5-1, the J gene TRBJ2-7, with D perhaps TRBD2 (5 bases). The CDR3 has 17 amino acids. The V and J ends lost 2 bases and 1 base respectively, with 19 bases between them. CDR1 is SGHRS and CDR2 is YFSETQ in the germline V gene.

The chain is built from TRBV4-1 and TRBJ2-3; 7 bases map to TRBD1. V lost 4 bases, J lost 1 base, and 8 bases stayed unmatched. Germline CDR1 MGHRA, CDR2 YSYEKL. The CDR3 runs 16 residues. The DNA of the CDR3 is TGCGCCAGCAGCCTCCGGGCAGGGGGAGGCACAGATACGCAGTATTTT. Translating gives CASSLRAGGGTDTQYF.

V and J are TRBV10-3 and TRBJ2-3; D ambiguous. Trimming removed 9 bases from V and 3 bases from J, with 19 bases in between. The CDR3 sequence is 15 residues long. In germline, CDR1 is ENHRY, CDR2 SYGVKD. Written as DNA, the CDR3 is TGTGCCATTGGTGTCCCTCTATTGTCTACAGATACGCAGTATTTT. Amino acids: CAIGVPLLSTDTQYF.

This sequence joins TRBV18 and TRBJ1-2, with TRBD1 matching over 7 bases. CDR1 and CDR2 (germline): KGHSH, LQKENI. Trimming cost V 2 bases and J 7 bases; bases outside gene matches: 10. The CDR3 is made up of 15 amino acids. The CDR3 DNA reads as TGTGCCAGCTCACCATATGTGTGGGGACAGCGTGGCTACACCTTC. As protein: CASSPYVWGQRGYTF. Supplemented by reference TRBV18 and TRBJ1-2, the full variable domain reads NAGVMQNPRHLVRRRGQEARLRCSPMKGHSHVYWYRQLPEEGLKFMVYLQKENIIDESGMPKERFSAEFPKEGPSILRIQQVVRGDSAAYFCASSPYVWGQRGYTFGSGTRLTVV.

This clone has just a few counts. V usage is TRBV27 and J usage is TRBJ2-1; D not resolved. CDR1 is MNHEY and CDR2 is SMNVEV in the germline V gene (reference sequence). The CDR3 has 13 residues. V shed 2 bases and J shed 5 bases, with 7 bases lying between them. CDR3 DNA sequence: TGTGCCAGCAGTTTACGCGGTCACAATGAGCAGTTCTTC. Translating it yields CASSLRGHNEQFF.

DNA for the CDR3: TGTGCCAGCAGCTCCCCTCCGGGCAGCGTCCAAGAGACCCAGTACTTC. This sequence encodes CASSSPPGSVQETQYF. This chain uses TRBV7-9 with TRBJ2-5; no firm D call. This CDR3 spans 16 amino acids. From germline, CDR1 is SEHNR and CDR2 FQNEAQ (reference sequence). V was cut by 4 bases and J by 1 base, with 16 bases left in between.

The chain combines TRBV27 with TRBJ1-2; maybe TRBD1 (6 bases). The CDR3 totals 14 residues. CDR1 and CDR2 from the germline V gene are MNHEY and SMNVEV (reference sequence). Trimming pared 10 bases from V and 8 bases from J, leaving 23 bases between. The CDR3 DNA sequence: TGTGCCACCCGACGAACAGGGACGGGGGTAGGCTACACCTTC. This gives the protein CATRRTGTGVGYTF.

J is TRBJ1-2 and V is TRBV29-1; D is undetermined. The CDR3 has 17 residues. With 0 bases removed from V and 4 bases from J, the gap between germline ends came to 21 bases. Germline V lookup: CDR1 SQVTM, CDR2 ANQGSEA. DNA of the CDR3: TGCAGCGTTGAAGATCCTAGTGGATCCTCGGGGATCTATGGCTACACCTTC. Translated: CSVEDPSGSSGIYGYTF.

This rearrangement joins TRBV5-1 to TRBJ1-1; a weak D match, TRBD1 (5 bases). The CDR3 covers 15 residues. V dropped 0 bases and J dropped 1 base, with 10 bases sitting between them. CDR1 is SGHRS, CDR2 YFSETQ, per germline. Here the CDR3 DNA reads TGCGCCAGCAGCTTGGTTCAGGGTTGGAACACTGAAGCTTTCTTT. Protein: CASSLVQGWNTEAFF.

The CDR3 reads CASSLLGQSSYEQYF. CDR3 DNA sequence: TGTGCCAGCAGTTTACTAGGACAATCCTCCTACGAGCAGTACTTC. This chain joins TRBV27 and TRBJ2-7; possibly TRBD1 for D (5 bases). The CDR3 totals 15 residues. V dropped 2 bases and J dropped 0 bases, with 11 bases sitting between them. Looked up from germline, CDR1 is MNHEY and CDR2 is SMNVEV (reference sequence).

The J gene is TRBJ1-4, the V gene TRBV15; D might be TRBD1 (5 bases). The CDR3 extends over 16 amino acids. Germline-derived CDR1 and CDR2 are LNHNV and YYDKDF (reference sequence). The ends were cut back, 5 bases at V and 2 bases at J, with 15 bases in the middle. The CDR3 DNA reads TGTGCCACCAGCTTGGGGGGGACTCGCACTAATGAAAAACTGTTTTTT. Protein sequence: CATSLGGTRTNEKLFF. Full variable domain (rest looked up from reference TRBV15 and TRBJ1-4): DAMVIQNPRYQVTQFGKPVTLSCSQTLNHNVMYWYQQKSSQAPKLLFHYYDKDFNNEADTPDNFQSRRPNTSFCFLDIRSPGLGDTAMYLCATSLGGTRTNEKLFFGSGTQLSVL.

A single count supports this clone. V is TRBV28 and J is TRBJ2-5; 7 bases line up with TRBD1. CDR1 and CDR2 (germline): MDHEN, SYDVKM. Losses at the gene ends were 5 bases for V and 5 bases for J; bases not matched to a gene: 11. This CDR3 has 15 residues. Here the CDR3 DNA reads TGTGCCAGCAGTGACCAAAGGGGGCGCGAGGAGACCCAGTACTTC. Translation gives CASSDQRGREETQYF.